The entry below describes one T cell receptor beta chain. Its antigen is not identified. The data stem from a study of T cells in tumors after PD-1 blockade. For the study at large: Treatment was either pembrolizumab 200 mg every 3 weeks or cemiplimab 350 mg every 2 weeks. A subset received ongoing vismodegib 150 mg daily alongside anti-PD-1 therapy. General study results and limits: Blood contained approximately 43% of the tumor's TCR clonotypes.

Clones were read by immunoSEQ multiplex PCR, and TCRdb kept only the in-frame ones, dropping some. This table has fewer than 35,000 clones, roughly 73% appearing once. Template: tumor biopsy or peripheral blood genomic DNA, roughly 550-6,004 ng per sample. Between the trimmed V and J ends, which lost 6 bases and 2 bases, there was a span of 23 bases. CDR1 and CDR2 (germline): MNHEY, SMNVEV (reference sequence). This CDR3 spans 17 amino acids. This TCR was recovered from a human donor with basal cell carcinoma. The chain couples TRBV27 to TRBJ2-7; no clear D gene. This specimen was PBMCs, taken before anti-PD-1 treatment. The CDR3 DNA reads TGTGCCAGCAGGCCGGCGGACCTCAAATTTGAGGCCTACGAGCAGTACTTC. This gives the protein CASRPADLKFEAYEQYF.